This TCR beta chain was retrieved from a study of T cells in Graves' hyperthyroidism and ophthalmopathy. About the research overall: It was at initial diagnosis, before any treatment, that peripheral blood was collected. General study findings and limits: Ophthalmopathy and stable hyperthyroidism were told apart by a 13 V-J model. Before onset, by a median of around 6.1 months, the model predicted ophthalmopathy.

About 9.4 ml fresh peripheral blood yielded the PBMCs. In its sample, this clonotype was seen many times. The target antigen is unknown. This CDR3 spans 15 amino acids. V shed 3 bases and J 4 bases; nucleotides not matched to a gene: 8. Germline values: CDR1 DFQATT, CDR2 SNEGSKA (reference sequence). Amplification targeted TCR beta CDR3 regions from RNA transcripts. The primer set for the first-round RT-PCR of the TCR CDR3 was HTBI. Each CDR3 protein gets one entry after TCRdb re-called the multiplex PCR reads with MiXCR. The sample contains about 590,000 distinct CDR3 sequences, 14% of which appear only once.

The rearrangement joins TRBV20-1 to TRBJ2-7; 11 bases are shared with TRBD2. The sequence was obtained from a woman younger than 30 with Graves' ophthalmopathy. The sample comprised blood. CDR3 in amino acids: CSARNLAGGGYEQYF. In DNA, the CDR3 is TGCAGTGCTAGGAACCTAGCGGGAGGTGGGTACGAGCAGTACTTC.